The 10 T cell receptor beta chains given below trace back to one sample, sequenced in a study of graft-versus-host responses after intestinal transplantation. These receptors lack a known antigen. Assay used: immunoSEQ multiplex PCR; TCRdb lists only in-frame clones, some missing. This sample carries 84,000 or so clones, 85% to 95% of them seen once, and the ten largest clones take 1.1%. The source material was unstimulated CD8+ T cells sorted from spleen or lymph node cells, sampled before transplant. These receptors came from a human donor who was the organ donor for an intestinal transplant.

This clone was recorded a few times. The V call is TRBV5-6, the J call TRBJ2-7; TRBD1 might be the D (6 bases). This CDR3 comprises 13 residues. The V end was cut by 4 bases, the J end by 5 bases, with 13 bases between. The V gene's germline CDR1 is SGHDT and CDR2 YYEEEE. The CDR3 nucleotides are TGTGCCAGCAGCCAGGGGTTGGACCACGAGCAGTACTTC. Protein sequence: CASSQGLDHEQYF.

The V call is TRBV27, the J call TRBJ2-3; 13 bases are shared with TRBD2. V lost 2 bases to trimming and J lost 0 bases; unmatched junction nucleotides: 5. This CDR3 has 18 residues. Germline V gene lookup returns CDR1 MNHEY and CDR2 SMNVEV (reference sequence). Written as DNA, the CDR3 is TGTGCCAGCAGTTTACCTCCGGGACTAGCGGGGAGCACAGATACGCAGTATTTT. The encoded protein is CASSLPPGLAGSTDTQYF.

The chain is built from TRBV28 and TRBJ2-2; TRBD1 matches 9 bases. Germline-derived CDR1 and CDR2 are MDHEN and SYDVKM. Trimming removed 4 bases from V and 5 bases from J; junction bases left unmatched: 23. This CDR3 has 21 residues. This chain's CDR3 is CASSSIHHRDRELRETGELFF. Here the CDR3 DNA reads TGTGCCAGCAGTTCTATCCACCACCGGGACAGGGAGCTTCGAGAAACCGGGGAGCTGTTTTTT. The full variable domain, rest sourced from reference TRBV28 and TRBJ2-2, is DVKVTQSSRYLVKRTGEKVFLECVQDMDHENMFWYRQDPGLGLRLIYFSYDVKMKEKGDIPEGYSVSREKKERFSLILESASTNQTSMYLCASSSIHHRDRELRETGELFFGEGSRLTVL.

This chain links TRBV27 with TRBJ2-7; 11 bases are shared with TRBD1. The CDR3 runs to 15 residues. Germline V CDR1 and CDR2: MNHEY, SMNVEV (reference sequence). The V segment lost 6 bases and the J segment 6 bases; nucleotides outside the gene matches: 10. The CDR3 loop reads CASSHGGTGGSEQYF. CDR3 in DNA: TGTGCCAGCAGCCATGGGGGGACAGGGGGGAGCGAGCAGTACTTC.

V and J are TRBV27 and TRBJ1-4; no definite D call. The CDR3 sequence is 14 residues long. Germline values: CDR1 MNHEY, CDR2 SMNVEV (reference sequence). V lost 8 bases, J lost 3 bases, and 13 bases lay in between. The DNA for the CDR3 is TGTGCCAGCGCCCCCGGCGGCCCTAATGAAAAACTGTTTTTT. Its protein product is CASAPGGPNEKLFF.

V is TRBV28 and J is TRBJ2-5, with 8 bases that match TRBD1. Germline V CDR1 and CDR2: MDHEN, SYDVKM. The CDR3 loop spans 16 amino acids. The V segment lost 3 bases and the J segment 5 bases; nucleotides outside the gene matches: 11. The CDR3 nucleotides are TGTGCCAGCAGTTTCTACCGGACAGGGTCGGGGGAGACCCAGTACTTC. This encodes CASSFYRTGSGETQYF.

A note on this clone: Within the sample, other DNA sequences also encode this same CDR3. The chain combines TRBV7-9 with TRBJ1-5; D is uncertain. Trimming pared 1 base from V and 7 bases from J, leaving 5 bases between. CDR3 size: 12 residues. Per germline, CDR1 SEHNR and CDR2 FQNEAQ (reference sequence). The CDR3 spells CASSLDYQPQHF. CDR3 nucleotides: TGTGCCAGCAGCTTAGACTACCAGCCCCAGCATTTT.

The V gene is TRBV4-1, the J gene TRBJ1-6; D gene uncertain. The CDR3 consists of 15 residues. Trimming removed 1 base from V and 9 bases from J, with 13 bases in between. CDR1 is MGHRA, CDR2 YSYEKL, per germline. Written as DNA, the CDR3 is TGCGCCAGCAGCCAAGGGAGTCTGGTCGGTTCACCCCTCCACTTT. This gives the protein CASSQGSLVGSPLHF.

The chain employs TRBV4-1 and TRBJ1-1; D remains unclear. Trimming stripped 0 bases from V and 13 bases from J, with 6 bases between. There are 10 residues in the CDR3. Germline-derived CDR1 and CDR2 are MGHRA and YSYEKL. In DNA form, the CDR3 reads TGCGCCAGCAGCCAAGATCGGGTTTTCTTT. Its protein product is CASSQDRVFF.

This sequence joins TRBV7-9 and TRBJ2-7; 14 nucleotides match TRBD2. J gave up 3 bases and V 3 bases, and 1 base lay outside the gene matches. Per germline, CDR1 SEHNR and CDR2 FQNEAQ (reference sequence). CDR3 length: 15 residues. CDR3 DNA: TGTGCCAGCAGCTTCGGACTAGCGGGAGGCTACGAGCAGTACTTC. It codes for CASSFGLAGGYEQYF.